This is a list of T cell receptor beta chains from one sample in a study of vaccination and CD4 T cells after COVID-19. TCRdb independently ran MiXCR on the PCR reads; one entry per CDR3 protein. The sample lists over 15,000 distinct CDR3 sequences, around 45% seen once, with around 7% in the top ten. No antigen has been assigned to these receptors. The sample here was CD4+ T cells from blood, cultured in vitro, taken after SARS-CoV-2 vaccination. The receptors were gathered from a human donor who had recovered from COVID-19. CDR3s include the opening cysteine and the closing phenylalanine or tryptophan. D genes are given only for firm matches. Rows may omit the clone size; those that give it use once, few, many or a size class.

D gene: TRBD2
V gene: TRBV19
J gene: TRBJ2-1
clone size: -
CDR3 protein: CASTRRTSDNEQFF
CDR3 DNA: TGTGCCAGTACCAGAAGGACTAGCGATAATGAGCAGTTCTTC

D gene: -
V gene: TRBV19
J gene: TRBJ2-5
clone size: few
CDR3 protein: CASKETGETQYF
CDR3 DNA: TGTGCCAGTAAGGAGACAGGAGAGACCCAGTACTTC

D gene: -
V gene: TRBV21-1
J gene: TRBJ2-3
clone size: few
CDR3 protein: CASSKLTGGLYTADTQYF
CDR3 DNA: TGTGCCAGCAGCAAATTGACAGGGGGCCTCTATACGGCAGATACGCAGTATTTT

D gene: TRBD1
V gene: TRBV19
J gene: TRBJ1-2
clone size: -
CDR3 protein: CASSGSGTELSSGGYTF
CDR3 DNA: TGTGCCAGTAGTGGGTCCGGGACAGAATTATCCTCCGGGGGCTACACCTTC

D gene: TRBD2
V gene: TRBV4-2
J gene: TRBJ2-1
clone size: -
CDR3 protein: CASSQVREGGNEQFF
CDR3 DNA: TGTGCCAGCAGCCAAGTCCGGGAGGGGGGCAATGAGCAGTTCTTC

D gene: -
V gene: TRBV4-1
J gene: TRBJ2-7
clone size: -
CDR3 protein: CASSPVERYSYEQYF
CDR3 DNA: TGCGCCAGCAGCCCGGTCGAACGGTACTCCTACGAGCAGTACTTC

D gene: TRBD2
V gene: TRBV12-3/TRBV12-4
J gene: TRBJ2-3
clone size: -
CDR3 protein: CASRGLAGLQGGSDTQYF
CDR3 DNA: TGTGCCAGCAGGGGACTAGCGGGATTGCAGGGGGGATCAGATACGCAGTATTTT

D gene: -
V gene: TRBV6-2/TRBV6-3
J gene: TRBJ2-7
clone size: -
CDR3 protein: CASSLTASYEQYF
CDR3 DNA: TGTGCCAGCAGTTTAACGGCCTCCTACGAGCAGTACTTC

D gene: -
V gene: TRBV10-3
J gene: TRBJ2-5
clone size: few
CDR3 protein: CAISGDPGTQYF
CDR3 DNA: TGTGCCATCTCAGGGGATCCGGGGACCCAGTACTTC

D gene: -
V gene: TRBV6-2/TRBV6-3
J gene: TRBJ1-5
clone size: few
CDR3 protein: CASSPNIGGSWGQPQHF
CDR3 DNA: TGTGCCAGCAGTCCCAACATAGGAGGGTCTTGGGGTCAGCCCCAGCATTTT

D gene: TRBD2
V gene: TRBV6-4
J gene: TRBJ2-2
clone size: few
CDR3 protein: CASRPTLAGTNTGELFF
CDR3 DNA: TGTGCCAGCAGGCCCACCCTAGCGGGGACGAACACCGGGGAGCTGTTTTTT

D gene: -
V gene: TRBV6-2/TRBV6-3
J gene: TRBJ2-7
clone size: -
CDR3 protein: CASRKSSYEQYF
CDR3 DNA: TGTGCCAGCAGAAAAAGCTCCTACGAGCAGTACTTC

D gene: -
V gene: TRBV18
J gene: TRBJ2-7
clone size: -
CDR3 protein: CASSPQNAGYYEQYF
CDR3 DNA: TGTGCCAGCTCACCTCAGAACGCCGGGTATTACGAGCAGTACTTC

D gene: TRBD2
V gene: TRBV5-1
J gene: TRBJ2-1
clone size: -
CDR3 protein: CASRSGTSGSPPVWVF
CDR3 DNA: TGCGCCAGCAGATCTGGGACTAGCGGGAGTCCCCCAGTCTGGGTCTTC

D gene: TRBD2
V gene: TRBV7-2
J gene: TRBJ2-1
clone size: few
CDR3 protein: CASWLAGGNNEQFF
CDR3 DNA: TGTGCCAGTTGGCTAGCGGGAGGGAACAATGAGCAGTTCTTC

D gene: TRBD2
V gene: TRBV7-9
J gene: TRBJ2-7
clone size: -
CDR3 protein: CASSLTSVYEQYF
CDR3 DNA: TGTGCCAGCAGCCTTACTAGCGTCTACGAGCAGTACTTC

D gene: TRBD1
V gene: TRBV6-4
J gene: TRBJ2-3
clone size: -
CDR3 protein: CASRLTGGLTDTQYF
CDR3 DNA: TGTGCCAGCAGGTTGACAGGGGGCCTCACAGATACGCAGTATTTT

D gene: TRBD1
V gene: TRBV18
J gene: TRBJ1-1
clone size: -
CDR3 protein: CASSPRGRSAEAFF
CDR3 DNA: TGTGCCAGCTCACCCAGGGGGCGATCAGCTGAAGCTTTCTTT

D gene: TRBD2
V gene: TRBV20-1
J gene: TRBJ2-2
clone size: -
CDR3 protein: CSARVLGLAGVSETGELFF
CDR3 DNA: TGCAGTGCTAGAGTCTTGGGACTAGCGGGAGTTAGTGAGACCGGGGAGCTGTTTTTT

D gene: TRBD2
V gene: TRBV7-9
J gene: TRBJ2-7
clone size: -
CDR3 protein: CASSRDYSYEQYF
CDR3 DNA: TGTGCCAGCAGCAGGGACTACTCCTACGAGCAGTACTTC

D gene: -
V gene: TRBV10-3
J gene: TRBJ2-1
clone size: -
CDR3 protein: CAISRDSEYNEQFF
CDR3 DNA: TGTGCCATCAGCCGGGACTCAGAATACAATGAGCAGTTCTTC

D gene: -
V gene: TRBV18
J gene: TRBJ2-5
clone size: -
CDR3 protein: CASSVVVSQETQYF
CDR3 DNA: TGTGCCAGTTCAGTAGTCGTCTCACAAGAGACCCAGTACTTC

D gene: -
V gene: TRBV7-9
J gene: TRBJ2-7
clone size: -
CDR3 protein: CASSLGDGRGYEQYF
CDR3 DNA: TGTGCCAGCAGCTTAGGGGACGGGAGAGGCTACGAGCAGTACTTC

D gene: -
V gene: TRBV11-1
J gene: TRBJ2-7
clone size: -
CDR3 protein: CASSSEGVSNEQYF
CDR3 DNA: TGTGCCAGCAGCTCGGAGGGGGTTTCCAACGAGCAGTACTTC

D gene: -
V gene: TRBV20-1
J gene: TRBJ2-4
clone size: medium-sized
CDR3 protein: CSARDLTGLAKNIQYF
CDR3 DNA: TGCAGTGCTAGAGATCTGACAGGACTAGCCAAAAACATTCAGTACTTC

D gene: TRBD1
V gene: TRBV7-2
J gene: TRBJ2-7
clone size: once
CDR3 protein: CASSSPGQPYEQYF
CDR3 DNA: TGTGCCAGCAGCTCACCGGGACAGCCTTACGAGCAGTACTTC